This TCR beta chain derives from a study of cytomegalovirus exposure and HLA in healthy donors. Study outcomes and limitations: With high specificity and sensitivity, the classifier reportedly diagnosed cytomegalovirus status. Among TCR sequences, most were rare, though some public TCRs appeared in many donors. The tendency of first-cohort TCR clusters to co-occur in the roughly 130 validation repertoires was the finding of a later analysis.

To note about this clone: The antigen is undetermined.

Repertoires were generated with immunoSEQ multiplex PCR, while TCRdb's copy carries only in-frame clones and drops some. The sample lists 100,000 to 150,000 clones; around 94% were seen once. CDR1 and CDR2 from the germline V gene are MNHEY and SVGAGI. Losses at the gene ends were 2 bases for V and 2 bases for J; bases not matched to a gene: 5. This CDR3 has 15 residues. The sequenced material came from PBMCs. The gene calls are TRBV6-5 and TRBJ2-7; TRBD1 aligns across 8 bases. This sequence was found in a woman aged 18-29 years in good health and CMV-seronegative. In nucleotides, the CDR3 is TGTGCCAGCAGTTACCAATCACAGGGGGCCTACGAGCAGTACTTC. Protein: CASSYQSQGAYEQYF.